This T cell receptor (beta chain) emerged from a study of blood T cell repertoires in COVID-19. Overall study: T cells, B-cell-depleted T cells, or PBMCs provided the cDNA or gDNA that served as material.

The CDR3 has 14 amino acids. The germline gives CDR1 SGHKS, CDR2 YYEKEE (reference sequence). V lost 0 bases and J 8 bases, leaving 12 bases between the germline ends. Methods used by the authors: Scientists estimated how many nucleated cells there were by amplifying reference gene primers. Measured with immunoSEQ multiplex PCR; TCRdb has only the in-frame clones, and not every one. That table is the source of V, J and clone size, and D and trimming were worked out from the DNA. The sample lists 200,000 to 300,000 clones, about 83% occurring once. The sample was peripheral blood. The origin of this receptor is a man older than 75 with acute or convalescent COVID-19. The chain couples TRBV5-5 to TRBJ2-1, with D possibly being TRBD1 (6 bases). This chain's CDR3 is CASSLETGIDEQFF. CDR3 DNA sequence: TGTGCCAGCAGCTTGGAAACAGGGATAGATGAGCAGTTCTTC.